The TCR beta chain described here comes from a study of PD-1 blockade in mismatch repair-deficient tumors. Three pembrolizumab responders had their TCRs sequenced. From germline, CDR1 is MGHRA and CDR2 YSYEKL. Trimming at V came to 0 bases and at J to 5 bases, leaving 6 bases not matched to a gene. This CDR3 is 16 amino acids long. The method was immunoSEQ multiplex PCR; TCRdb's version includes in-frame clones alone and lacks a portion of them. This table has around 100,000 clones, under 90% appearing once. The sequence was collected from an adult with mismatch repair-deficient cancer. Sequencing used peripheral blood, obtained 36 weeks after starting pembrolizumab. The rearrangement uses TRBV4-1 and TRBJ1-1, with 10 positions matching TRBD1. The CDR3 is CASSQDRDRGGTEAFF. In DNA form, the CDR3 reads TGCGCCAGCAGCCAAGATCGGGACAGGGGTGGGACTGAAGCTTTCTTT.